This TCR beta chain was captured by sequencing in a study of blood T cells in healthy people across ages. Notes on the study in general: Observed TCR beta diversity showed a strong correlation with the percentage of naive T cells as measured by flow cytometry.

V was cut by 2 bases and J by 0 bases, with 8 bases left in between. Germline lookup yields CDR1 SGHDN and CDR2 FVKESK. The CDR3 totals 16 residues. A remark on this clonotype: Antigen specificity is unknown.

Combining a sample-barcoded 5' primer with a J-beta primer mix, a second PCR ran for about 7 to 11 cycles. TCRdb independently ran MiXCR on the 5' RACE reads; one entry per CDR3 protein. The table shows approximately 800,000 distinct CDR3 sequences, with 53% occurring only once. The receptor was isolated from a man older than 75 in good health. The specimen sequenced was blood. The chain links TRBV14 to TRBJ2-6; D is uncertain. The CDR3 sequence is CASSQPIYSGANVLTF. The CDR3, as DNA: TGTGCCAGCAGCCAACCGATATACTCTGGGGCCAACGTCCTGACTTTC.